The 21 T cell receptor beta chains presented below share a single source sample, sequenced in a study of glioma-infiltrating T cells. Using RNA template, CDR3s of TCR alpha and beta were amplified with iRepertoire arm-PCR. TCRdb re-called the multiplex PCR reads with MiXCR, one entry per CDR3 protein. The repertoire includes a few hundred thousand distinct CDR3 sequences, more than 35% of them detected once, and approximately 12% sits in the top ten. The sample taken for sequencing was glioma tissue, nonneoplastic brain tissue, or PBMCs (not recorded which). All receptors derive from a human donor with low-grade glioma or glioblastoma, undergoing nonglioma brain surgery, or in good health (not recorded which).

V gene TRBV19 combines with J gene TRBJ2-7, with 10 bases matching TRBD2. Unmatched junction bases numbered 5, after V lost 0 bases and J lost 3 bases. Germline CDR1 and CDR2: LNHDA and SQIVND (reference sequence). CDR3 size: 16 residues. The CDR3 is CASSIDVSSGGYEQYF. The CDR3 DNA reads as TGTGCCAGTAGTATAGATGTTTCTAGCGGGGGCTACGAGCAGTACTTC.

Turning to this clonotype: No DNA is shown, since the ends of the CDR3 on it are uncertain; the CDR3 is the one TCRdb lists. The chain carries TRBV27 and TRBJ2-1; the table's TRBD1 call for D was not verified on the DNA. CDR1 is MNHEY and CDR2 is SMNVEV in the germline V gene (reference sequence). The CDR3 contains 16 residues when both ends are counted. The CDR3 loop reads CASSFGFGTEYNEQSF.

The chain employs TRBV10-3 and TRBJ1-5; D gene unclear. The CDR3 runs to 14 residues. CDR1 is ENHRY, CDR2 SYGVKD, per germline. Trimming left V 7 bases short and J 4 bases short, with 14 bases between. The CDR3 is CAIKGTGLNQPQHF. In DNA form, the CDR3 reads TGTGCCATCAAGGGCACGGGTCTTAATCAGCCCCAGCATTTT.

This clonotype showed up many times. The chain has TRBV6-1 and TRBJ2-2; 8 bases are shared with TRBD2. This CDR3 comprises 14 residues. Germline CDR1 reads MNHNS; CDR2 reads SASEGT. V lost 6 bases, J lost 5 bases, and 5 bases stayed unmatched. CDR3 nucleotide sequence: TGTGCCAGCAGCCCTTCTAGCGGGACCGGGGAGCTGTTTTTT. Translated, it gives CASSPSSGTGELFF.

This clonotype was counted ten times or more. V is TRBV6-1 and J is TRBJ1-1; maybe TRBD1 (5 bases). The CDR3 consists of 16 residues. Per the germline V gene, CDR1 is MNHNS and CDR2 is SASEGT. V was pared by 4 bases and J by 0 bases, with 15 bases between. The CDR3 here is CASSVRTQHMNTEAFF. In DNA, the CDR3 is TGTGCCAGCAGTGTCCGGACACAACACATGAACACTGAAGCTTTCTTT.

A remark on this clonotype: One base away lies a much larger clone, so this may be a sequencing read error. The chain recombines TRBV27 with TRBJ2-7; D assignment may be TRBD1 or TRBD2 (5 bases each). V lost 10 bases to trimming and J lost 3 bases, with 16 bases between them. Germline lookup yields CDR1 MNHEY and CDR2 SMNVEV (reference sequence). The CDR3 totals 13 residues. CDR3 bases: TGTGCCAACACCAGGCATGGGGGCTACGAGCAGTACTTC. Residues: CANTRHGGYEQYF.

A note on this clonotype: This may be a read error, as it is one base from a much larger clone. Because it lacks the conserved phenylalanine or tryptophan at the end, this CDR3 is likely a read error. V and J are TRBV27 and TRBJ2-5; 12 positions agree with TRBD2. This CDR3 is built from 16 residues. V lost 3 bases, J lost 4 bases, and 6 bases stayed unmatched. Per the germline V gene, CDR1 is MNHEY and CDR2 is SMNVEV (reference sequence). The CDR3 DNA follows: TGTGCCAGCAGTTTCCGCCCGGGACTAGCGGGAGAGACCCAGTACATC. Protein: CASSFRPGLAGETQYI.

This clonotype occurred many times. J is TRBJ1-1 and V is TRBV2, with 11 bases aligning to TRBD1. The CDR3 consists of 12 residues. The junction had 1 base not matched to a gene; V was cut back by 8 bases and J by 5 bases. CDR1 and CDR2 (germline): SNHLY, FYNNEI. As DNA, the CDR3 is TGTGCCAGCGGGACAGGGGGGACTGAAGCTTTCTTT. This gives the protein CASGTGGTEAFF.

The CDR3 nucleotides are TGTGCCAGCAGCTTCGGGCAGTACTCTGGAAACACCATATATTTT. Its protein product is CASSFGQYSGNTIYF. This sequence joins TRBV5-5 and TRBJ1-3, with D unresolved. Trimming removed 2 bases from V and 0 bases from J, with 9 bases in between. This CDR3 has 15 residues. Germline V gene lookup returns CDR1 SGHKS and CDR2 YYEKEE (reference sequence).

There are a few counts of this clonotype. The chain joins TRBV6-1 to TRBJ2-1; either TRBD1 or TRBD2 may fit D (5 bases each). The length of the CDR3 is 13 residues. Between the trimmed V and J ends, which lost 5 bases and 7 bases, there was a span of 12 bases. The germline gives CDR1 MNHNS, CDR2 SASEGT. CDR3 in DNA: TGTGCCAGCAGTAAGGGTGGGGGAAATGAGCAGTTCTTC. Protein: CASSKGGGNEQFF.

This chain links TRBV7-6 with TRBJ1-2; D might be TRBD1 (6 bases). V lost 1 base and J lost 8, with 23 bases in between. CDR3 length: 17 residues. Germline CDR1 SGHVS, CDR2 FNYEAQ. The CDR3 nucleotides read TGTGCCAGCAGCTTAGGGCTGGGTCAGGGGATCAAAAGAGGCTACACCTTC. Its protein product is CASSLGLGQGIKRGYTF.

The gene calls are TRBV12-3 or TRBV12-4 and TRBJ1-4; tentative D call: TRBD1 (5 bases). With 10 bases removed from V and 7 bases from J, the gap between germline ends came to 19 bases. This CDR3 contains 14 residues. The CDR3 DNA is TGTGCCATCGAGGGAGGGGCAAGAGGTGAAAAACTGTTTTTT. Translated: CAIEGGARGEKLFF.

As to this clonotype: One base away lies a much larger clone, so this may be a sequencing read error. The chain links TRBV6-2 or TRBV6-3 to TRBJ2-2; D unresolved. The germline gives CDR1 MNHEY, CDR2 SVGEGT. Trimming removed 8 bases from V and 2 bases from J, with 3 bases in between. This CDR3 is 11 amino acids long. The CDR3 loop reads CASGNTGELFF. The DNA for the CDR3 is TGTGCCAGCGGTAACACCGGGGAGCTGTTTTTT.

This clonotype appeared many times. The chain uses TRBV15 and TRBJ2-7, with D perhaps given as TRBD1 or TRBD2 (5 bases each). Germline V gene data show CDR1 as LNHNV and CDR2 as YYDKDF (reference sequence). V was pared by 0 bases and J by 5 bases, with 14 bases between. CDR3 length: 15 residues. In nucleotides, the CDR3 is TGTGCCACCAGCAGAGATGGACACCCCGGGGACGAGCAGTACTTC. This sequence encodes CATSRDGHPGDEQYF.

This clonotype showed up many times. The chain couples TRBV6-2 or TRBV6-3 to TRBJ2-1, with D perhaps TRBD2 (6 bases). This CDR3 contains 16 residues. Trimming shortened V by 5 bases and J by 3 bases, and 17 bases separated the two germline ends. Germline V CDR1 and CDR2: MNHEY, SVGEGT. CDR3 sequence (DNA): TGTGCCAGCAGTCCCGAACGCGGGAAGGGCTACAATGAGCAGTTCTTC. This gives the protein CASSPERGKGYNEQFF.

This clonotype was seen more than once but under ten times. The rearrangement uses TRBV19 and TRBJ1-1; weak D call: TRBD1 (6 bases). The germline V and J ends were trimmed by 2 bases and 1 base, with 11 bases remaining between them. The germline gives CDR1 LNHDA, CDR2 SQIVND (reference sequence). The CDR3 loop spans 15 amino acids. The DNA for the CDR3 is TGTGCCAGTAGTATACCAGGGGTAGGGAACACTGAAGCTTTCTTT. Translated: CASSIPGVGNTEAFF.

This clonotype has at least ten counts. The chain employs TRBV6-1 and TRBJ1-1; weak D call: TRBD1 (6 bases). V dropped 1 base and J dropped 5 bases, with 11 bases sitting between them. This CDR3 is 14 amino acids long. The germline V gene encodes CDR1 MNHNS and CDR2 SASEGT. CDR3 coding DNA: TGTGCCAGCAGTGAAGGGACAGATAAAACTGAAGCTTTCTTT. It specifies CASSEGTDKTEAFF.

To note about this clonotype: A junction end diverges from the germline sequence, so it may reflect a read error. The rearrangement uses TRBV20-1 and TRBJ2-2; D remains ambiguous. Germline V gene sequence: CDR1 DFQATT, CDR2 SNEGSKA (reference sequence). The CDR3 runs 14 residues. The CDR3 reads CSARETGYTWELFF. The CDR3 bases are TGCAGTGCTAGAGAGACGGGCTACACCTGGGAGCTGTTTTTT.

Comment on this clonotype: A read error may be the cause here, since a much bigger clone is one base away. This chain uses TRBV20-1 with TRBJ1-1; D unresolved. CDR1 DFQATT and CDR2 SNEGSKA come from the germline V gene (reference sequence). This CDR3 contains 13 residues. The CDR3 coding sequence is TGCAGTGCTGGACGGTACATGAACACTAAAGCTTTCTTT. Translation gives CSAGRYMNTKAFF.

This clonotype was found a few times. The chain couples TRBV19 to TRBJ1-4; D remains ambiguous. The germline gives CDR1 LNHDA, CDR2 SQIVND (reference sequence). The V and J ends lost 3 bases and 0 bases respectively, with 17 bases between them. The CDR3 sequence is 18 residues long. The CDR3 is CASSITPSPGATNEKLFF. CDR3 bases: TGTGCCAGTAGTATTACTCCATCACCGGGTGCAACTAATGAAAAACTGTTTTTT.

This clonotype was detected a few times. The V and J genes are TRBV28 and TRBJ2-1, with 9 bases fitting TRBD2. Germline trimming cut 6 bases from V and 3 bases from J; bases unmatched to any gene: 6. The CDR3 length is 15 residues. The germline V gene has CDR1 MDHEN and CDR2 SYDVKM. The CDR3 DNA reads as TGTGCCAGCAGGCATAGCGGGAGAGGCTACAATGAGCAGTTCTTC. This translates into CASRHSGRGYNEQFF.